Listed below are T cell receptor beta chains from one sample, sequenced in a study of T cell repertoires and Cas9 in healthy adults. Assay: immunoSEQ multiplex PCR; the TCRdb copy retains only in-frame clones and omits some. The sample lists some 21,000 clones, roughly 90% occurring once. Material: CD4+ effector T cells (CD127+, CD25-, CD137-, CD154-) from PBMCs; culture status not recorded. All receptors derive from a human donor in good health. The CDR3 runs from the conserved cysteine through the conserved F or W. Fields, in order: D gene, clone size, J gene, V gene, CDR3 DNA, CDR3 protein. The D gene is left open where the match is weak. A row's size may be missing; if present it is once, few, many or a size class.

NA,once,TRBJ2-7,TRBV6-6,TGTGCCAGCAGTTCTCAAGGTTACGAGCAGTACTTC,CASSSQGYEQYF
NA,NA,TRBJ2-2,TRBV11-2,TGTGCCAGCAGCTCATGGACCCTCGGGCCTCACACCGGGGAGCTGTTTTTT,CASSSWTLGPHTGELFF
NA,NA,TRBJ2-7,TRBV5-1,TGCGCCAGCAGCTTGGTGATGGGTTCCTACGAGCAGTACTTC,CASSLVMGSYEQYF
TRBD1,NA,TRBJ1-1,TRBV28,TGTGCCAGCAGTGTCGACAGGGACTTTGCGAAGAACACTGAAGCTTTCTTT,CASSVDRDFAKNTEAFF
NA,NA,TRBJ2-7,TRBV5-6,TGTGCCAGCACCTCCTATGACGACGATTACGAGCAGTACTTC,CASTSYDDDYEQYF
TRBD1,NA,TRBJ1-1,TRBV11-2,TGTGCCAGCAGCTGGATGCAGGGGGCGGGCACTGAAGCTTTCTTT,CASSWMQGAGTEAFF
TRBD1,NA,TRBJ1-6,TRBV6-1,TGTGCCAGCAGCAGGACAGGGCTCCGATCACCCCTCCACTTT,CASSRTGLRSPLHF
NA,NA,TRBJ2-5,TRBV6-1,TGTGCCAGCAGTAGATTTAAGGGCGTTGAAGAGACCCAGTACTTC,CASSRFKGVEETQYF
TRBD2,NA,TRBJ2-7,TRBV5-1,TGCGCCAGCAACTTTGGACTAGCGGGGGCCGAGCAGTACTTC,CASNFGLAGAEQYF
TRBD2,NA,TRBJ2-7,TRBV6-5,TGTGCCAGCAGTTACACGGGGGGACGGCTTGGGGAGCAGTACTTC,CASSYTGGRLGEQYF
NA,NA,TRBJ2-7,TRBV7-8,TGTGCCAGCAGCTTAGCGGACCGGCCTCGCTACGAGCAGTACTTC,CASSLADRPRYEQYF
TRBD1,NA,TRBJ1-4,TRBV2,TGTGCCAGCAGTGATTCCGGGACAGCGGATGAAAAACTGTTTTTT,CASSDSGTADEKLFF
TRBD1,NA,TRBJ2-7,TRBV13,TGTGCCAGCAGCTTCGACAGGGGTTACGAGCAGTACTTC,CASSFDRGYEQYF
TRBD2,NA,TRBJ2-3,TRBV10-3,TGTGCCATCAAGACTAGCGGGAACACAGATACGCAGTATTTT,CAIKTSGNTDTQYF
TRBD1,NA,TRBJ1-6,TRBV5-4,TGTGCCAGCAGCCGGACAGGAGTTAATAATTCACCCCTCCACTTT,CASSRTGVNNSPLHF
TRBD1,NA,TRBJ1-1,TRBV6-5,TGTGCCAGCACGTCAGGGGGCTGGACTGAAGCTTTCTTT,CASTSGGWTEAFF
NA,NA,TRBJ2-7,TRBV18,TGTGCCAGCTCACCACGGGTACAGGGCGGCGAGCAGTACTTC,CASSPRVQGGEQYF
TRBD1,NA,TRBJ1-1,TRBV6-5,TGTGCCAGCAGTTGGCAGGGGGGCGACACTGAAGCTTTCTTT,CASSWQGGDTEAFF
NA,once,TRBJ2-2,TRBV7-3,TGTGCCAGCAGCTTAATCAGTTTCTCGAACACCGGGGAGCTGTTTTTT,CASSLISFSNTGELFF
NA,NA,TRBJ1-2,TRBV10-3,TGTGCCATCAGTCAGGGGCCTAACTATGGCTACACCTTC,CAISQGPNYGYTF
NA,NA,TRBJ2-7,TRBV2,TGTGCCAGCAGTGAGACCGGGGAGATCCGGCAGTACTTC,CASSETGEIRQYF
TRBD1,NA,TRBJ1-2,TRBV19,TGTGCCAGTACCCTCGGGCTCCAGGGGGCCGGCAACTATGGCTACACCTTC,CASTLGLQGAGNYGYTF
NA,NA,TRBJ2-7,TRBV27,TGTGCCAGCAGTCAAATTCCACTGTACGAGCAGTACTTC,CASSQIPLYEQYF
TRBD1,NA,TRBJ2-2,TRBV29-1,TGCAGCTTACGACAGGGAACCGGGGAGCTGTTTTTT,CSLRQGTGELFF
NA,once,TRBJ1-6,TRBV5-6,TGTGCCAGCAGCTTGTTGGGGCCCATGACAAACTATAATTCACCCCTCCACTTT,CASSLLGPMTNYNSPLHF
NA,NA,TRBJ1-3,TRBV7-8,TGTGCCAGCAGCTCGACCCGGGTACCCTCTGGAAACACCATATATTTT,CASSSTRVPSGNTIYF
TRBD1,NA,TRBJ2-5,TRBV7-9,TGTGCCAGCAGCTTGCGGACAGGGGGAGGGGAGACCCAGTACTTC,CASSLRTGGGETQYF
NA,NA,TRBJ1-4,TRBV5-4,TGTGCCAGCAGCTTGCAGGGTCCAACTAATGAAAAACTGTTTTTT,CASSLQGPTNEKLFF
NA,NA,TRBJ2-2,TRBV7-9,TGTGCCAGCAGCTTAGGGGACCGGACCGGGGAGCTGTTTTTT,CASSLGDRTGELFF
TRBD2,few,TRBJ2-5,TRBV9,TGTGCCAGCAGCGTAGACGGGGGGGAGACCCAGTACTTC,CASSVDGGETQYF
NA,NA,TRBJ2-3,TRBV6-5,TGTGCCAGCAGTTACTCGAATCAACCGGCGGATACGCAGTATTTT,CASSYSNQPADTQYF
NA,NA,TRBJ1-5,TRBV19,TGTGCCAGTAGAACAGGTCGGAATCAGCCCCAGCATTTT,CASRTGRNQPQHF
TRBD2,NA,TRBJ2-3,TRBV29-1,TGCAGCGTCCTCTTAGCGGGGGGGCACACAGATACGCAGTATTTT,CSVLLAGGHTDTQYF
NA,NA,TRBJ2-1,TRBV15,TGTGCCACCAGCAGAACTGAGACACGGCAGTTCTTC,CATSRTETRQFF
NA,NA,TRBJ1-5,TRBV28,TGTGCCAGCGGATCTGACAGCTTCAATCAGCCCCAGCATTTT,CASGSDSFNQPQHF
NA,NA,TRBJ1-1,TRBV5-8,TGTGCCAGCAGCTTTCACGGATCGGTCGGCACTGAAGCTTTCTTT,CASSFHGSVGTEAFF
NA,NA,TRBJ1-5,TRBV10-3,TGTGCCATCAGTGAGTCTTTAGAGGTTCAGCCCCAGCATTTT,CAISESLEVQPQHF
NA,NA,TRBJ2-5,TRBV10-3,TGTGCCATCAGTGAAGGGGGGCTCCCCGGAGAGGAGACCCAGTACTTC,CAISEGGLPGEETQYF
TRBD1,NA,TRBJ2-7,TRBV30,TGTGCCTGGAGTACAGGGGCGCTGTACGAGCAGTACTTC,CAWSTGALYEQYF
NA,NA,TRBJ2-6,TRBV7-8,TGTGCCAGCAGCTATGCGTCGTTTACCCCACAAAGTCGGGCCAACGTCCTGACTTTC,CASSYASFTPQSRANVLTF
TRBD2,NA,TRBJ2-1,TRBV9,TGTGCCAGCAGCGGGACTAGCGGGGCATACAATGAGCAGTTCTTC,CASSGTSGAYNEQFF